This passage covers 20 T cell receptor beta chains from one sample sequenced in a study of cytomegalovirus exposure and HLA in healthy donors. The PCR employed 60 Vbeta primers together with 13 Jbeta primers. The repertoire was sequenced with immunoSEQ multiplex PCR; TCRdb's copy has only in-frame clones and lacks some. This table holds 120,000 to 150,000 clones, about 78% found once. Sequencing was performed on PBMCs. These receptors originate from a male donor in good health and CMV-seronegative.

The chain carries TRBV4-2 and TRBJ2-1, with TRBD2 matching over 8 bases. From germline, CDR1 is LGHNA and CDR2 YNFKEQ. With V trimmed by 0 bases and J by 9 bases, 10 bases remained unmatched. CDR3 length equals 16 residues. CDR3 coding DNA: TGTGCCAGCAGCCAAGAATTCGGGACTAGTATTGGTGAGCAGTTCTTC. Its protein product is CASSQEFGTSIGEQFF.

The V gene is TRBV19, the J gene TRBJ1-2, with TRBD1 matching over 7 bases. Trimming removed 5 bases from V and 4 bases from J; junction bases left unmatched: 13. Per germline, CDR1 LNHDA and CDR2 SQIVND (reference sequence). The CDR3 is 16 amino acids. CDR3 in amino acids: CASSHGTARSPYGYTF. As DNA, the CDR3 is TGTGCCAGTAGTCACGGGACAGCTCGTTCCCCCTATGGCTACACCTTC.

This clone was seen only a few times. The chain uses TRBV9 and TRBJ2-2; 8 nucleotides match TRBD1. J lost 6 bases, V lost 4 bases, and 5 bases had no gene match. CDR1 is SGDLS, CDR2 YYNGEE, per germline. This CDR3 has 14 amino acids. CDR3 DNA: TGTGCCAGCAGCCCCGGGACAGGCCCCGGGGAGCTGTTTTTT. It codes for CASSPGTGPGELFF.

The chain uses TRBV4-2 and TRBJ2-7; TRBD2 might be the D (6 bases). This CDR3 has 17 residues. Trimming left V 0 bases short and J 4 bases short, with 19 bases between. Per germline, CDR1 LGHNA and CDR2 YNFKEQ. CDR3 nucleotide sequence: TGTGCCAGCAGCCAAGATCCCGGGAGTACTAGGGGATACGAGCAGTACTTC. Residues: CASSQDPGSTRGYEQYF.

The chain couples TRBV4-1 to TRBJ1-1, with a weak D call TRBD1 (5 bases). The CDR3 runs 15 residues. The V and J ends lost 6 bases and 3 bases respectively, with 17 bases between them. Germline loops: CDR1 MGHRA, CDR2 YSYEKL. The chain's CDR3 is CASSPSGTGYTEAFF. For the CDR3, the DNA is TGCGCCAGCAGTCCAAGCGGGACTGGGTACACTGAAGCTTTCTTT.

A note on this clone: Compared with germline, one end of the junction differs, possibly owing to a read error. This sample also contains other DNA sequences that code for the same CDR3. The chain has TRBV5-4 and TRBJ2-3; 8 bases are shared with TRBD1. CDR1 SGHNT and CDR2 YYREEE come from the germline V gene (reference sequence). The CDR3 has 16 amino acids. In DNA, the CDR3 is TGTGCCAGCAGCTCTGGACAGGGTGGACGCACAGATACGCAGTATTTC. Translated: CASSSGQGGRTDTQYF.

CDR3 DNA: TGTGCCAGCAGCACGACAGGCTCTGGGGCCAACGTCCTGACTTTC. This gives the protein CASSTTGSGANVLTF. The V and J genes are TRBV5-5 and TRBJ2-6; TRBD1 is a possible D gene (6 bases). The CDR3 runs to 15 residues. Germline V gives CDR1 SGHKS, CDR2 YYEKEE (reference sequence). The V and J ends lost 4 bases and 0 bases respectively, with 8 bases between them.

This clone has just a few counts. The J gene is TRBJ2-2, the V gene TRBV4-1; TRBD2 agrees at 14 bases. There are 19 residues in the CDR3. The V segment lost 3 bases and the J segment 0 bases; nucleotides outside the gene matches: 6. Germline assignment: CDR1 MGHRA and CDR2 YSYEKL. The CDR3 is CASSHRTSGGFANTGELFF. The CDR3 nucleotides are TGCGCCAGCAGCCATCGGACTAGCGGGGGGTTCGCGAACACCGGGGAGCTGTTTTTT.

The chain uses TRBV27 and TRBJ2-1, with D possibly being TRBD2 (6 bases). The CDR3 sequence is 14 residues long. CDR1 and CDR2 from the germline V gene are MNHEY and SMNVEV (reference sequence). V dropped 3 bases and J dropped 1 base, with 7 bases sitting between them. For the CDR3, the DNA is TGTGCCAGCAGTTTCGGGGGTTCCTACAATGAGCAGTTCTTC. Translated: CASSFGGSYNEQFF.

The J gene is TRBJ1-6, the V gene TRBV5-1; weak D call: TRBD1 (6 bases). This CDR3 has 16 amino acids. With 4 bases removed from V and 5 bases from J, the gap between germline ends came to 16 bases. Germline V CDR1 and CDR2: SGHRS, YFSETQ. The CDR3 DNA follows: TGCGCCAGCAGCATCCAGGGGAATGGGGATAATTCACCCCTCCACTTT. Its translation is CASSIQGNGDNSPLHF.

This clone was seen a single time. This chain links TRBV19 with TRBJ1-1; D call uncertain. Germline-derived CDR1 and CDR2 are LNHDA and SQIVND (reference sequence). This CDR3 spans 12 amino acids. With 3 bases removed from V and 7 bases from J, the gap between germline ends came to 9 bases. The CDR3 sequence: CASSIPGNEAFF. CDR3 in DNA: TGTGCCAGTAGTATTCCCGGGAATGAAGCTTTCTTT.

V gene TRBV4-2 combines with J gene TRBJ2-1; 8 positions match TRBD2. CDR1 and CDR2 from the germline V gene are LGHNA and YNFKEQ. V gave up 4 bases and J gave up 7 bases; unmatched junction bases: 9. CDR3 length: 15 amino acids. This chain's CDR3 is CASSPPSSGQNEQFF. CDR3 DNA: TGTGCCAGCAGCCCCCCCTCTAGCGGGCAAAATGAGCAGTTCTTC.

In its sample, this clone was seen once. The chain combines TRBV6-5 with TRBJ1-2; D call uncertain. Germline CDR1 MNHEY, CDR2 SVGAGI. The CDR3 covers 14 residues. The V end lost 8 bases, the J end lost 4 bases, and 17 bases lay between the germline ends. CDR3 sequence (DNA): TGTGCCAGCTCCCGGGGTCGGGAGGGCTATGGCTACACCTTC. Residues: CASSRGREGYGYTF.

There are a few counts of this clone. The chain couples TRBV7-2 to TRBJ1-1, with unresolved D. The CDR3 is made up of 15 amino acids. Per the germline V gene, CDR1 is SGHTA and CDR2 is FQGNSA. V was trimmed by 2 bases and J by 1 base, leaving 11 bases between them. CDR3 amino acids: CASSLNPAGNTEAFF. The CDR3 DNA is TGTGCCAGCAGCTTAAACCCCGCGGGGAACACTGAAGCTTTCTTT.

This clone has more than one count but fewer than ten. The rearrangement uses TRBV7-8 and TRBJ1-2; the D is unclear. Germline V CDR1 and CDR2: SGHVS, FQNEAQ. V lost 3 bases and J 3 bases, leaving 5 bases between the germline ends. CDR3 length equals 12 residues. CDR3 amino acids: CASSLYDYGYTF. The CDR3, as DNA: TGTGCCAGCAGCTTGTATGACTATGGCTACACCTTC.

The chain couples TRBV2 to TRBJ2-3; 8 bases line up with TRBD2. The CDR3 extends over 13 amino acids. CDR1 and CDR2 from the germline V gene are SNHLY and FYNNEI. V gave up 7 bases and J gave up 3 bases; unmatched junction bases: 3. The CDR3 region is CASTGGMTDTQYF. The CDR3 DNA sequence: TGTGCCAGCACGGGGGGGATGACAGATACGCAGTATTTT.

The gene calls are TRBV5-6 and TRBJ1-1; no clear D gene. With 4 bases removed from V and 4 bases from J, the gap between germline ends came to 11 bases. The length of the CDR3 is 13 residues. Germline lookup yields CDR1 SGHDT and CDR2 YYEEEE. This CDR3 reads CASSGRVGTEAFF. The CDR3 nucleotides read TGTGCCAGCAGCGGCCGGGTGGGCACTGAAGCTTTCTTT.

The CDR3 reads CASSARLAGGVEQFF. The CDR3 region has the DNA TGTGCCAGCAGCGCGAGACTAGCGGGAGGTGTTGAGCAGTTCTTC. V is TRBV9 and J is TRBJ2-1; 13 nucleotides match TRBD2. V shed 3 bases and J 9 bases; nucleotides not matched to a gene: 6. The CDR3 totals 15 residues. The germline V gene encodes CDR1 SGDLS and CDR2 YYNGEE.

The V call is TRBV5-1, the J call TRBJ2-7; 14 bases are a match to TRBD2. The CDR3 has 18 residues. The J segment lost 3 bases and the V segment lost 3 bases, leaving 11 bases of the junction unmatched. Germline-derived CDR1 and CDR2 are SGHRS and YFSETQ. CDR3 region: CASSSGLAGAPMNYEQYF. CDR3 coding DNA: TGCGCCAGCAGCTCGGGACTAGCGGGAGCCCCTATGAACTACGAGCAGTACTTC.

The V and J genes are TRBV27 and TRBJ1-1; D might be TRBD1 (6 bases). The V gene lost 4 bases and the J gene lost 1 base, with 13 bases spanning the gap. The CDR3 is 15 residues long. From germline, CDR1 is MNHEY and CDR2 SMNVEV (reference sequence). CDR3 protein: CASSYYDRPNTEAFF. CDR3 bases: TGTGCCAGCAGTTACTATGACAGGCCGAACACTGAAGCTTTCTTT.